The rows below give T cell receptor beta chains drawn from one sample of a study of blood T cell repertoires in COVID-19. Only in-frame clones appear in the TCRdb table, and some are missing; sequencing was by immunoSEQ multiplex PCR. The table shows around 70,000 clones, with roughly 80% occurring only once. Sequencing input: peripheral blood. The receptors originated from a man between 65 and 80 years old who had recovered from COVID-19. Each CDR3 is given with its conserved first and last residue. A D gene is named only where the DNA matches it firmly. Not every row has a clone size; where given, it reads once, few, many or a size class.

abundance,v_gene,j_gene,d_gene,CDR3aa,CDR3nt
few,TRBV4-2,TRBJ1-5,TRBD1,CASSQDRTGGGYQPQHF,TGTGCCAGCAGCCAAGATAGGACAGGGGGCGGGTACCAGCCCCAGCATTTT
-,TRBV5-6,TRBJ1-2,TRBD1,CASSAIPGGAGYGYTF,TGTGCCAGCAGCGCTATCCCAGGGGGCGCGGGCTATGGCTACACCTTC
-,TRBV19,TRBJ1-5,TRBD1,CASSSGQAITNQPQHF,TGTGCCAGTAGTTCCGGACAGGCGATAACGAATCAGCCCCAGCATTTT
-,TRBV28,TRBJ2-7,TRBD2,CASSLERGWEQYF,TGTGCCAGCAGTTTAGAGCGGGGGTGGGAGCAGTACTTC
-,TRBV5-4,TRBJ2-1,-,CASSRTGYEQFF,TGTGCCAGCAGCAGAACAGGGTATGAGCAGTTCTTC
-,TRBV5-6,TRBJ1-1,-,CASIATGMNTEAFF,TGTGCCAGCATCGCGACAGGTATGAACACTGAAGCTTTCTTT
-,TRBV4-3,TRBJ2-2,TRBD1,CASSQRRTGTNTGELFF,TGCGCCAGCAGCCAACGTAGGACAGGGACAAACACCGGGGAGCTGTTTTTT
-,TRBV27,TRBJ2-7,TRBD2,CASSQSSGGPGGKQYF,TGTGCCAGCAGTCAGTCTAGCGGGGGGCCCGGAGGCAAGCAGTACTTC
once,TRBV7-9,TRBJ2-2,-,CASSYEVGELFF,TGTGCCAGCAGCTATGAGGTCGGGGAGCTGTTTTTT
medium-sized,TRBV28,TRBJ1-2,-,CASSLSRYYGYTF,TGTGCCAGCAGTTTATCCAGATACTATGGCTACACCTTC
-,TRBV19,TRBJ1-5,-,CASTAEGDQPQHF,TGTGCCAGTACGGCCGAGGGGGATCAGCCCCAGCATTTT
-,TRBV5-1,TRBJ2-5,TRBD1,CASSRAPGPGGRETQYF,TGCGCCAGCTCGAGAGCTCCGGGCCCAGGGGGCCGGGAGACCCAGTACTTC
-,TRBV19,TRBJ1-2,TRBD1,CASSISGTGLGYGYTF,TGTGCCAGTAGTATTTCCGGGACAGGGTTGGGCTATGGCTACACCTTC
-,TRBV5-4,TRBJ1-4,TRBD1,CASSLDRGNEKLFF,TGTGCCAGCAGCTTGGACAGGGGGAATGAAAAACTGTTTTTT
-,TRBV6-5,TRBJ2-7,TRBD2,CASSYRTSGLYEQYF,TGTGCCAGCAGTTACCGGACTAGCGGCCTTTACGAGCAGTACTTC